This T cell receptor (beta chain) was found in a study of high-grade serous ovarian cancer treatment subgroups. Tumor samples were taken before definitive surgery or chemotherapy. Here immunoSEQ multiplex PCR was the method, and the copy in TCRdb shows in-frame clones only, minus some. Here the sample spans just over 35,000 clones, 79% being singletons. This CDR3 has 16 residues. Per the germline V gene, CDR1 is LGHNA and CDR2 is YNFKEQ. The V gene end was trimmed by 0 bases and the J gene end by 9 bases; junction bases not matched to a gene: 11. This TCR came from a human donor with high-grade serous ovarian cancer. The gene calls are TRBV4-2 and TRBJ2-3; 8 bases agree with TRBD2. Sequencing used tumor tissue. The CDR3 here is CASSQETRAGVRTQYF. CDR3 nucleotide sequence: TGTGCCAGCAGCCAAGAAACTCGAGCGGGAGTTAGAACGCAGTATTTT.